This entry describes one TCR beta chain. Other DNA sequences in the same sample also yield this CDR3. The entry originates in a study of blood T cell repertoires in COVID-19. The CDR3 has 14 residues. V gave up 2 bases and J gave up 0 bases, with 6 bases separating them. CDR1 and CDR2 from the germline V gene are SGDLS and YYNGEE. The table came from immunoSEQ multiplex PCR; TCRdb's copy has only in-frame clones and leaves some out. The profile shows roughly 90,000 clones, roughly 83% of them singletons. The clonotype originates from a human donor in a cohort sampled during active COVID-19. Source material: peripheral blood. The V gene is TRBV9, the J gene TRBJ1-5, with D hard to call. CDR3 region: CASSVSYSNQPQHF. The CDR3 DNA is TGTGCCAGCAGCGTCAGTTATAGCAATCAGCCCCAGCATTTT.